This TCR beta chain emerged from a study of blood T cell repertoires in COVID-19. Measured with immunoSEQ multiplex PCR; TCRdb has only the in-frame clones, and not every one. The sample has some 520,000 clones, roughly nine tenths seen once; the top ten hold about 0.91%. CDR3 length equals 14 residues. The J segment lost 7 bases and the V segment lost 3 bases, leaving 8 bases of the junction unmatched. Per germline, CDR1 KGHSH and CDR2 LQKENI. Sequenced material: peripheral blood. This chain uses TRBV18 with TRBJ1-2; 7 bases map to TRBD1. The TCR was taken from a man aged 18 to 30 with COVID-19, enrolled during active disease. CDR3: CASSPIDTGVGYTF. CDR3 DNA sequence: TGTGCCAGCTCACCCATTGACACAGGGGTTGGCTACACCTTC. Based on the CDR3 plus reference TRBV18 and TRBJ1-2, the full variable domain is NAGVMQNPRHLVRRRGQEARLRCSPMKGHSHVYWYRQLPEEGLKFMVYLQKENIIDESGMPKERFSAEFPKEGPSILRIQQVVRGDSAAYFCASSPIDTGVGYTFGSGTRLTVV.